The next 5 T cell receptor beta chains were all read from a single sample in a study of T cells in Graves' hyperthyroidism and ophthalmopathy. RNA transcripts provided the source from which TCR beta CDR3 regions were amplified. The study used the HTBI primer set for a first-round RT-PCR of the TCR CDR3. From the multiplex PCR reads, TCRdb called clonotypes with MiXCR, one entry per CDR3 protein. The data show over 200,000 distinct CDR3 sequences, roughly a sixth seen once. The specimen was blood. All receptors come from a man aged 45-65 years with Graves' hyperthyroidism.

Only a few counts were recorded for this clonotype. The V and J genes are TRBV19 and TRBJ2-6, with TRBD1 matching 12 bases. The junction had 2 bases not matched to a gene; V was cut back by 9 bases and J by 2 bases. CDR1 is LNHDA, CDR2 SQIVND, per germline (reference sequence). The CDR3 is 15 residues long. This chain's CDR3 is CASRDRGPGANVLTF. The CDR3 region has the DNA TGTGCCAGCCGGGACAGGGGGCCTGGGGCCAACGTCCTGACTTTC.

The rearrangement joins TRBV7-2 to TRBJ2-1; unclear D gene. V was shortened by 0 bases and J by 9 bases, with 6 bases between the two germline ends. Per the germline V gene, CDR1 is SGHTA and CDR2 is FQGNSA. There are 12 residues in the CDR3. CDR3 protein: CASSLAVGEQFF. The DNA for the CDR3 is TGTGCCAGCAGCTTAGCGGTGGGTGAGCAGTTCTTC.

This clonotype was detected ten times or more. The chain employs TRBV15 and TRBJ2-1, with TRBD1 identical over 9 bases. This CDR3 comprises 15 residues. From germline, CDR1 is LNHNV and CDR2 YYDKDF (reference sequence). The J segment lost 7 bases and the V segment lost 5 bases, leaving 9 bases of the junction unmatched. The CDR3 DNA follows: TGTGCCACCAGCGTAGACAGGGGACAGGGTAATGAGCAGTTCTTC. Encoded protein: CATSVDRGQGNEQFF.

J is TRBJ2-7 and V is TRBV5-1, with a tentative D call TRBD2 (6 bases). The germline V and J ends were trimmed by 4 bases and 1 base, with 15 bases remaining between them. Germline CDR1 and CDR2: SGHRS and YFSETQ. The CDR3 extends over 15 amino acids. The CDR3 coding sequence is TGCGCCAGCAGCGTGGTAGCGGACCTTTCCTACGAGCAGTACTTC. It encodes CASSVVADLSYEQYF.

This clonotype was counted at least ten times. The gene calls are TRBV20-1 and TRBJ1-6, with D hard to call. The CDR3 totals 13 residues. The V end lost 1 base, the J end lost 7 bases, and 8 bases lay between the germline ends. CDR1 is DFQATT and CDR2 is SNEGSKA in the germline V gene (reference sequence). The CDR3 bases are TGCAGTGCTAGAGTACCGGAGAATTCACCCCTCCACTTT. Its translation is CSARVPENSPLHF.